What follows describes a single T cell receptor beta chain. CDR3 length equals 16 residues. The germline V gene encodes CDR1 MDHEN and CDR2 SYDVKM. The V end was cut by 6 bases, the J end by 0 bases, with 15 bases between. The repertoire was sequenced with immunoSEQ multiplex PCR; TCRdb's copy has only in-frame clones and lacks some. The profile shows more than 65,000 clones, roughly 91% of them singletons. This record comes from a study of T cells after somatic rescue of genetic block. The receptor comes from a man younger than 45. The chain links TRBV28 to TRBJ2-4; the D is unclear. The sample was peripheral blood mononuclear cells (PBMCs). Written as DNA, the CDR3 is TGTGCCAGCAGCCCCGGGCCGCTCCTAGCCAAAAACATTCAGTACTTC. Residues: CASSPGPLLAKNIQYF.